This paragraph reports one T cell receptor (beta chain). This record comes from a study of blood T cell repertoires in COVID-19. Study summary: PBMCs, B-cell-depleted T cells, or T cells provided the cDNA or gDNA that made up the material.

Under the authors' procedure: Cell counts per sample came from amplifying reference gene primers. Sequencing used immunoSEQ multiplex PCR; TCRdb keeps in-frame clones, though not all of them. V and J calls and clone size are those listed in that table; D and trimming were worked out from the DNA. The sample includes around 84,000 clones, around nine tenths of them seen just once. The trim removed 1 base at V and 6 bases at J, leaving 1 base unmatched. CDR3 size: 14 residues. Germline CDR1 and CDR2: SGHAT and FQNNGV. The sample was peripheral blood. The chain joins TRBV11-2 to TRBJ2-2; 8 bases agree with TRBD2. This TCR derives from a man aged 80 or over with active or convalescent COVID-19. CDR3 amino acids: CASSLAGGPGELFF. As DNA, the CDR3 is TGTGCCAGCAGCTTAGCGGGGGGGCCCGGGGAGCTGTTTTTT.